This is a list of T cell receptor beta chains from one sample in a study of blood T cell repertoires in COVID-19. The repertoire was sequenced with immunoSEQ multiplex PCR; TCRdb's copy has only in-frame clones and lacks some. The sample contains about 100,000 clones, 80% of which appear only once. The sequenced sample was peripheral blood. All receptors come from a man aged 70-80 years with active or convalescent COVID-19. CDR3s include the opening cysteine and the closing phenylalanine or tryptophan. D genes are given only for firm matches. Clone sizes are given selectively: once, few, many, or a class where the clone is expanded.

cdr3_aa,cdr3_nt,d_call,v_call,clone_size,cdr3_length,j_call
CASSQEGGQGDGYTF,TGCGCCAGCAGCCAAGAGGGGGGACAGGGGGATGGCTACACCTTC,TRBD1,TRBV4-3,-,15,TRBJ1-2
CASSIGPRSNQPQHF,TGTGCCAGTAGTATAGGTCCCCGGAGCAATCAGCCCCAGCATTTT,-,TRBV19,-,15,TRBJ1-5
CATSDFRGFEQFF,TGTGCCACCAGTGATTTCAGAGGATTTGAGCAGTTCTTC,-,TRBV24-1,-,13,TRBJ2-1
CAVGQMISYEQYF,TGTGCCGTGGGACAAATGATCTCCTACGAGCAGTACTTC,-,TRBV7-9,-,13,TRBJ2-7
CASSQTGERSDTQYF,TGTGCTAGCAGCCAAACAGGGGAGCGATCAGATACGCAGTATTTT,TRBD1,TRBV7-7,-,15,TRBJ2-3
CASSADLFYEQYF,TGCGCCAGCAGCGCGGACTTATTCTACGAGCAGTACTTC,-,TRBV5-1,-,13,TRBJ2-7
CSASSSLGMNEQFF,TGCAGTGCTAGTTCCTCGCTAGGTATGAATGAGCAGTTCTTC,-,TRBV20-1,-,14,TRBJ2-1
CASSRTSGESISEQFF,TGTGCCAGCAGCCGCACTAGCGGGGAGAGTATTAGTGAGCAGTTCTTC,TRBD2,TRBV7-6,-,16,TRBJ2-1
CAWSVLRGWNTEAFF,TGTGCCTGGAGTGTACTCCGGGGATGGAACACTGAAGCTTTCTTT,-,TRBV30,-,15,TRBJ1-1
CASSLAGTGLNQPQHF,TGTGCCAGCAGCTTAGCGGGGACAGGCTTAAATCAGCCCCAGCATTTT,TRBD1,TRBV7-2,-,16,TRBJ1-5
CASSGSLLAREQYF,TGCGCCAGCAGTGGCTCCTTACTAGCCCGGGAGCAGTACTTC,-,TRBV10-2,-,14,TRBJ2-7
CASSSSGGKVETQYF,TGTGCCAGCAGCTCTTCAGGGGGCAAGGTGGAGACCCAGTACTTC,TRBD1,TRBV5-4,-,15,TRBJ2-5
CSVGAGIGYEQYF,TGCAGCGTTGGGGCCGGGATTGGGTACGAGCAGTACTTC,-,TRBV29-1,few,13,TRBJ2-7
CASSPRAGGLYEQYF,TGTGCCAGCAGCCCCCGTGCGGGAGGACTCTACGAGCAGTACTTC,TRBD2,TRBV27,-,15,TRBJ2-7
CASSIGGSGADTQYF,TGTGCCAGTAGTATAGGAGGGTCAGGGGCAGATACGCAGTATTTT,-,TRBV19,-,15,TRBJ2-3
CASSVVEAETQYF,TGTGCCAGCAGCGTAGTCGAAGCAGAGACCCAGTACTTC,-,TRBV9,-,13,TRBJ2-5
CASRRGGANTGELFF,TGTGCCAGCCGGCGGGGGGGCGCGAACACCGGGGAGCTGTTTTTT,TRBD2,TRBV27,-,15,TRBJ2-2
CATSSGTGGEKLFF,TGTGCCACCAGTTCGGGGACAGGGGGTGAAAAACTGTTTTTT,TRBD1,TRBV24-1,-,14,TRBJ1-4
CASSWAGTGRTTGELFF,TGCGCCAGCAGCTGGGCTGGGACAGGGAGGACCACCGGGGAGCTGTTTTTT,TRBD1,TRBV5-1,few,17,TRBJ2-2
CASSGGLADPAGELFF,TGCGCCAGCAGCGGGGGACTAGCGGACCCAGCCGGGGAGCTGTTTTTT,TRBD2,TRBV5-1,-,16,TRBJ2-2
CASSQTAPGYGNQPQHF,TGTGCCAGCAGCCAAACCGCCCCAGGGTACGGCAATCAGCCCCAGCATTTT,-,TRBV5-5,few,17,TRBJ1-5
CASRLQGVDTQYF,TGTGCCAGCAGACTTCAGGGGGTAGATACGCAGTATTTT,TRBD1,TRBV12-3/TRBV12-4,-,13,TRBJ2-3
CASSKVGGSYEQYF,TGTGCCAGCAGCAAAGTTGGCGGCTCCTACGAGCAGTACTTC,-,TRBV21-1,-,14,TRBJ2-7